This T cell receptor (beta chain) originates from a study of beta chain features in type 1 diabetes. Study-wide results and caveats: Patients with type 1 diabetes showed fewer VDJ junction insertions and more deletions. A greater similarity of naive, central memory and Treg TCRB repertoires was seen among patients than among healthy donors. A definitive answer on HLA type influencing TCRB rearrangement was not reached here.

As for this clone: Its antigen is currently unknown.

Germline lookup yields CDR1 SGHTA and CDR2 FQGNSA. This CDR3 is built from 15 residues. V shed 5 bases and J 0 bases; nucleotides not matched to a gene: 4. The whole isolated RNA underwent reverse transcription, so sequencing captured expressed TCRB transcripts. Assay: immunoSEQ multiplex PCR; the TCRdb copy retains only in-frame clones and omits some. The data contain around 250,000 clones, 68% of them singletons. The source material was naive CD4+ T cells from blood. This TCR derives from a man younger than 40 in good health. V gene TRBV7-2 combines with J gene TRBJ2-1; TRBD2 agrees at 7 bases. The CDR3 coding sequence is TGTGCCAGCAGCCCAACTAGCGACTCCTACAATGAGCAGTTCTTC. Its protein is CASSPTSDSYNEQFF.